Here is one T cell receptor beta chain with its context. The authors reverse transcribed 0.5 to 1 ug RNA with random hexamers. From the immunoSEQ multiplex PCR reads, TCRdb called clonotypes with MiXCR, one entry per CDR3 protein. The sample yields about 200,000 distinct CDR3 sequences, approximately 95% seen once. These data belong to a study of CD8 T cells in Susac syndrome. V shed 1 base, J shed 3 bases, and the junction held 1 base outside the gene matches. The CDR3 has 14 amino acids. Germline assignment: CDR1 LGHDT and CDR2 YNNKEL (reference sequence). TEMRA cells were enriched by FACS, while CD8+ and CD4+ T cells were obtained through a negative isolation that was performed magnetically.

The chain has TRBV3-1 and TRBJ2-7; 9 bases line up with TRBD2. The specimen was CD4+ T cells from PBMCs. This receptor was obtained from a human donor in good health. The CDR3 bases are TGTGCCAGCAGCCAAGTAGCGGGGGACTACGAGCAGTACTTC. Translation gives CASSQVAGDYEQYF.